The next 4 T cell receptor beta chains were all read from a single sample in a study of Ad26.COV2.S vaccination and SARS-CoV-2 variants. Specified treatment: over 15 received Ad26.COV2.S at low or high dose, single or two shots; five or six received placebo; per-sample allocation not given. On day 63 after the first injection, vaccine and placebo recipients gave samples. TCRdb's table, derived via immunoSEQ multiplex PCR, lists solely in-frame clones and lacks some. The data show 300,000 to 350,000 clones, under 90% seen once. The sequencing used peripheral blood, collected in a trial of Ad26.COV2.S vaccine versus placebo. The receptors were sampled from a person aged 18-65 years who received the Ad26.COV2.S COVID-19 vaccine or a placebo.

The V and J genes are TRBV19 and TRBJ1-5; TRBD1 might be the D (5 bases). There are 15 residues in the CDR3. Deletions cut 7 bases from V and 0 bases from J, with 13 bases between. Germline V gene lookup returns CDR1 LNHDA and CDR2 SQIVND (reference sequence). Written as DNA, the CDR3 is TGTGCCAGTACCACGGTCGGGGCTAGCAATCAGCCCCAGCATTTT. Its translation is CASTTVGASNQPQHF.

This chain joins TRBV9 and TRBJ2-7; 7 bases align to TRBD2. The CDR3 extends over 14 amino acids. Losses at the gene ends were 0 bases for V and 7 bases for J; bases not matched to a gene: 7. The germline gives CDR1 SGDLS, CDR2 YYNGEE. CDR3 DNA: TGTGCCAGCAGCGTAGCGGGGGGACCTGGGGAGCAGTACTTC. It is translated as CASSVAGGPGEQYF.

In DNA form, the CDR3 reads TGTGCCAGCAGCTTAGCACGCGCCCTAACTGATACGCAGTATTTT. Its translation: CASSLARALTDTQYF. This chain links TRBV7-2 with TRBJ2-3; no clear D gene. The CDR3 has 15 amino acids. CDR1 SGHTA and CDR2 FQGNSA come from the germline V gene. V gave up 0 bases and J gave up 6 bases, with 13 bases separating them.

This clone was seen only a few times. The chain joins TRBV5-1 to TRBJ1-6; tentative D call: TRBD1 (5 bases). The CDR3 totals 15 residues. V lost 0 bases to trimming and J lost 9 bases, with 13 bases between them. Looked up from germline, CDR1 is SGHRS and CDR2 is YFSETQ. This chain's CDR3 is CASSLAGPLGSPLHF. Here the CDR3 DNA reads TGCGCCAGCAGCTTGGCAGGGCCCTTGGGTTCACCCCTCCACTTT.